This entry features one T cell receptor (beta chain) sequence. The antigen is unknown. This sample was included in a study of identifying expanded T cells in peripheral blood. Data came from immunoSEQ multiplex PCR; TCRdb stores just in-frame clones and leaves some out. The sample has approximately 85,000 clones; approximately 90% are singletons. Healthy donors had no documented immune events, such as infections, while sampled. Findings and caveats of the study: Clone count variance between roughly 2-week samples rose with total template count. Over about two and four weeks, about 15 and 19 clones changed, versus 1.2 between replicates.

Germline V gene data show CDR1 as SGHAT and CDR2 as FQNNGV. CDR3 length: 16 residues. V gave up 5 bases and J gave up 2 bases; unmatched junction bases: 5. This chain uses TRBV11-2 with TRBJ2-3, with TRBD2 matching over 12 bases. The sequenced material came from blood. This clonotype was obtained from a person aged 18 to 70 in good health. CDR3 nucleotides: TGTGCCAGCAGCCCCAGACTAGCGGGGGACACAGATACGCAGTATTTT. Residues: CASSPRLAGDTDTQYF.